A selection of T cell receptor beta chains follows, all from one sample in a study of blood T cell repertoires in COVID-19. This table comes from immunoSEQ multiplex PCR, and its TCRdb copy is limited to in-frame clones, with some not included. The sample shows tens of thousands of clones, roughly three quarters of them seen only once. Sequenced sample: peripheral blood. These receptors originate from an older man with COVID-19, enrolled during active disease. Both conserved end residues are part of each CDR3. The order of the fields is J gene, V gene, clone size, D gene, CDR3 DNA, CDR3 protein. A D gene is named only where the DNA matches it firmly. Only part of the rows carry a size: once, few, many, or a class if the clone is expanded.

j_gene: TRBJ1-6; v_gene: TRBV7-2; abundance: many; d_gene: NA; CDR3nt: TGTGCCAGCAGCTTAGCGCAAGCAGGAACTAGTTCACCCCTCCACTTT; CDR3aa: CASSLAQAGTSSPLHF
j_gene: TRBJ1-2; v_gene: TRBV19; abundance: NA; d_gene: TRBD1; CDR3nt: TGTGCCAGTATCCCCAGGGCGGGGACAGGGGGTTTTGGCTACACCTTC; CDR3aa: CASIPRAGTGGFGYTF
j_gene: TRBJ1-2; v_gene: TRBV28; abundance: NA; d_gene: NA; CDR3nt: TGTGCCAGCAGCCGTTCGGGAACTAACTATGGCTACACCTTC; CDR3aa: CASSRSGTNYGYTF
j_gene: TRBJ2-3; v_gene: TRBV4-3; abundance: NA; d_gene: NA; CDR3nt: TGCGCCAGCAGCCAAGATCTCGGGGTTAGCACAGATACGCAGTATTTT; CDR3aa: CASSQDLGVSTDTQYF
j_gene: TRBJ2-5; v_gene: TRBV4-1; abundance: NA; d_gene: NA; CDR3nt: TGCGCCAGCGGACTCTTACAGGGAGAGACCCAGTACTTC; CDR3aa: CASGLLQGETQYF
j_gene: TRBJ2-1; v_gene: TRBV19; abundance: once; d_gene: NA; CDR3nt: TGTGCCAGTAGTTCCTCCAACTACTTACGGGAGCAGTTCTTC; CDR3aa: CASSSSNYLREQFF
j_gene: TRBJ2-1; v_gene: TRBV11-3; abundance: once; d_gene: TRBD1; CDR3nt: TGTGCCAGCAGCAGACAGGGGCCTAGCTCCTACAATGAGCAGTTCTTC; CDR3aa: CASSRQGPSSYNEQFF
j_gene: TRBJ2-6; v_gene: TRBV7-9; abundance: NA; d_gene: TRBD1; CDR3nt: TGTGCCAGCAGCTCGTCCGGGACAGCCTACTCTGGGGCCAACGTCCTGACTTTC; CDR3aa: CASSSSGTAYSGANVLTF
j_gene: TRBJ2-1; v_gene: TRBV7-9; abundance: NA; d_gene: TRBD2; CDR3nt: TGTGCCAGCAAGTCTAGCGGGACCTACAATGAGCAGTTCTTC; CDR3aa: CASKSSGTYNEQFF
j_gene: TRBJ2-7; v_gene: TRBV19; abundance: NA; d_gene: TRBD1; CDR3nt: TGTGCCAGTAGTATAGAGGGACAGGTCTACGAGCAGTACTTC; CDR3aa: CASSIEGQVYEQYF
j_gene: TRBJ2-1; v_gene: TRBV7-7; abundance: NA; d_gene: TRBD2; CDR3nt: TGTGCTAGCAGCCCCGGACTAGCTCACGGAAACAATGAGCAGTTCTTC; CDR3aa: CASSPGLAHGNNEQFF
j_gene: TRBJ1-5; v_gene: TRBV28; abundance: few; d_gene: TRBD1; CDR3nt: TGTGCCAGCAGTTCCTCCGGGACAGGGTTCCAGCCCCAGCATTTT; CDR3aa: CASSSSGTGFQPQHF
j_gene: TRBJ1-4; v_gene: TRBV20-1; abundance: few; d_gene: TRBD1; CDR3nt: TGCAGTGCTAGTCAGCCCGGGACAGGGCCTGAAAAACTGTTTTTT; CDR3aa: CSASQPGTGPEKLFF
j_gene: TRBJ1-1; v_gene: TRBV5-1; abundance: NA; d_gene: TRBD1; CDR3nt: TGCGCCAGCAGCTCCGGACAGGGGGCCTTTCCTGAAGCTTTCTTT; CDR3aa: CASSSGQGAFPEAFF
j_gene: TRBJ2-1; v_gene: TRBV7-3; abundance: NA; d_gene: TRBD2; CDR3nt: TGTGCCAGCAGCTTAAGCGGGAGGTCCTACAATGAGCAGTTCTTC; CDR3aa: CASSLSGRSYNEQFF
j_gene: TRBJ1-6; v_gene: TRBV28; abundance: NA; d_gene: NA; CDR3nt: TGTGCCAGCACCCCTCCCAGGCCCAAGAGCTCCTATAATTCACCCCTCCACTTT; CDR3aa: CASTPPRPKSSYNSPLHF
j_gene: TRBJ2-1; v_gene: TRBV11-3; abundance: NA; d_gene: TRBD2; CDR3nt: TGTGCCAGCAGCGCGAGGACTAGCCGTTCACAGGAGCAGTTCTTC; CDR3aa: CASSARTSRSQEQFF
j_gene: TRBJ1-2; v_gene: TRBV15; abundance: NA; d_gene: TRBD1; CDR3nt: TGTGCCACCAGCCGGACAGGGAACTATGGCTACACCTTC; CDR3aa: CATSRTGNYGYTF
j_gene: TRBJ1-2; v_gene: TRBV15; abundance: NA; d_gene: TRBD1; CDR3nt: TGTGCCACCAGCAGGGGGGGCTTGGACAGGGTAGCTAACTATGGCTACACCTTC; CDR3aa: CATSRGGLDRVANYGYTF
j_gene: TRBJ1-1; v_gene: TRBV28; abundance: many; d_gene: NA; CDR3nt: TGTGCCAGCAGTTTACTTGTTGCGGGCCCCCAGGCGAACACTGAAGCTTTCTTT; CDR3aa: CASSLLVAGPQANTEAFF
j_gene: TRBJ2-1; v_gene: TRBV9; abundance: NA; d_gene: TRBD2; CDR3nt: TGTGCCAGCAGTGCACTAGCGGGGAGAGGCTCCCCCAATGAGCAGTTCTTC; CDR3aa: CASSALAGRGSPNEQFF
j_gene: TRBJ2-7; v_gene: TRBV27; abundance: NA; d_gene: TRBD2; CDR3nt: TGTGCCAGCAGTTCATACTTTACTAGCGGGGTCTACGAGCAGTACTTC; CDR3aa: CASSSYFTSGVYEQYF
j_gene: TRBJ2-4; v_gene: TRBV7-9; abundance: NA; d_gene: NA; CDR3nt: TGTGCCAGCAGCTTAGATCCAGGGCGGGCCAAAAACATTCAGTACTTC; CDR3aa: CASSLDPGRAKNIQYF
j_gene: TRBJ1-2; v_gene: TRBV27; abundance: NA; d_gene: TRBD1; CDR3nt: TGTGCCAGCAGTGTGCACCAGACAGGGTCTAACTATGGCTACACCTTC; CDR3aa: CASSVHQTGSNYGYTF
j_gene: TRBJ2-7; v_gene: TRBV9; abundance: NA; d_gene: NA; CDR3nt: TGTGCCAGCAGCGTCCCGACAGCTCCCTACGAGCAGTACTTC; CDR3aa: CASSVPTAPYEQYF
j_gene: TRBJ1-2; v_gene: TRBV28; abundance: NA; d_gene: NA; CDR3nt: TGTGCCAGCGTCAGATCGGGGGGGTCAAACTATGGCTACACCTTC; CDR3aa: CASVRSGGSNYGYTF
j_gene: TRBJ2-1; v_gene: TRBV9; abundance: NA; d_gene: NA; CDR3nt: TGTGCCAGCAGCGTAGACCCGGGGAGCTCCTACAATGAGCAGTTCTTC; CDR3aa: CASSVDPGSSYNEQFF
j_gene: TRBJ2-5; v_gene: TRBV15; abundance: NA; d_gene: TRBD1; CDR3nt: TGTGCCACCAGCAGGGGACAGCAAGAGACCCAGTACTTC; CDR3aa: CATSRGQQETQYF
j_gene: TRBJ1-2; v_gene: TRBV6-5; abundance: NA; d_gene: TRBD1; CDR3nt: TGTGCCAGCAGTTACGGGGGGACAGGAGGCTACACCTTC; CDR3aa: CASSYGGTGGYTF
j_gene: TRBJ2-3; v_gene: TRBV9; abundance: NA; d_gene: TRBD2; CDR3nt: TGTGCCAGCAGCGCCAGTAGCGGGAGAAGGACAGATACGCAGTATTTT; CDR3aa: CASSASSGRRTDTQYF
j_gene: TRBJ2-7; v_gene: TRBV11-2; abundance: NA; d_gene: TRBD2; CDR3nt: TGTGCCAGCAGCTTGGGACTAGCGGGGTCCTACGAGCAGTACTTC; CDR3aa: CASSLGLAGSYEQYF
j_gene: TRBJ2-1; v_gene: TRBV18; abundance: NA; d_gene: NA; CDR3nt: TGTGCCAGCTCACCATGGGGCCTCGGGAGCTCCTACAATGAGCAGTTCTTC; CDR3aa: CASSPWGLGSSYNEQFF
j_gene: TRBJ1-2; v_gene: TRBV6-5; abundance: NA; d_gene: NA; CDR3nt: TGTGCCAGCGGACAGAATAACTATGGCTACACCTTC; CDR3aa: CASGQNNYGYTF
j_gene: TRBJ2-3; v_gene: TRBV5-1; abundance: NA; d_gene: TRBD2; CDR3nt: TGCGCCAGCAGCTTGGTATCCAGCGGGACTAGCACAGATACGCAGTATTTT; CDR3aa: CASSLVSSGTSTDTQYF
j_gene: TRBJ1-5; v_gene: TRBV5-6; abundance: NA; d_gene: TRBD1; CDR3nt: TGTGCCAGCAGCAAGCTTGTAGGAGGGGGCCTTAATCAGCCCCAGCATTTT; CDR3aa: CASSKLVGGGLNQPQHF
j_gene: TRBJ1-5; v_gene: TRBV28; abundance: few; d_gene: NA; CDR3nt: TGTGCCAGCAGTTTGGAAGCGTTCACTCAGCCCCAGCATTTT; CDR3aa: CASSLEAFTQPQHF
j_gene: TRBJ1-5; v_gene: TRBV10-2; abundance: NA; d_gene: NA; CDR3nt: TGCGCCAGCAGTGATAGTGTGAGCAATCAGCCCCAGCATTTT; CDR3aa: CASSDSVSNQPQHF
j_gene: TRBJ1-5; v_gene: TRBV7-2; abundance: NA; d_gene: TRBD1; CDR3nt: TGTGCCAGCAGCTTAAGGCAGGGGGCGAATCAGCCCCAGCATTTT; CDR3aa: CASSLRQGANQPQHF
j_gene: TRBJ1-2; v_gene: TRBV5-4; abundance: NA; d_gene: TRBD1; CDR3nt: TGTGCCAGCAGCTTAACAGGGGGCGGTGGCCATGGCTACACCTTC; CDR3aa: CASSLTGGGGHGYTF
j_gene: TRBJ1-1; v_gene: TRBV7-2; abundance: NA; d_gene: NA; CDR3nt: TGTGCCAGCAGTCAAGGGAGGGGAGGAGCTGAAGCTTTCTTT; CDR3aa: CASSQGRGGAEAFF
j_gene: TRBJ1-1; v_gene: TRBV5-4; abundance: NA; d_gene: TRBD1; CDR3nt: TGTGCCAGCAGCCATGACAGGGGGCTAACTGAAGCTTTCTTT; CDR3aa: CASSHDRGLTEAFF
j_gene: TRBJ1-5; v_gene: TRBV7-2; abundance: NA; d_gene: TRBD1; CDR3nt: TGTGCCAGCAGCGCGACAAGGGGGCGGGGGCCCCAGCATTTT; CDR3aa: CASSATRGRGPQHF
j_gene: TRBJ2-5; v_gene: TRBV7-2; abundance: NA; d_gene: TRBD2; CDR3nt: TGTGCCAGCAGCTTAGGACTAGCGGGAGGAGGAGAGACCCAGTACTTC; CDR3aa: CASSLGLAGGGETQYF
j_gene: TRBJ2-7; v_gene: TRBV30; abundance: NA; d_gene: NA; CDR3nt: TGTGCCTGGAGCTTTGGTAGCTCCTACGAGCAGTACTTC; CDR3aa: CAWSFGSSYEQYF
j_gene: TRBJ2-1; v_gene: TRBV5-1; abundance: few; d_gene: TRBD1; CDR3nt: TGCGCCAGCACCCGGGACAGCTACAATGAGCAGTTCTTC; CDR3aa: CASTRDSYNEQFF
j_gene: TRBJ2-1; v_gene: TRBV12-3/TRBV12-4; abundance: NA; d_gene: NA; CDR3nt: TGTGCCAGCAGCCCTGGACAGAATGAGCAGTTCTTC; CDR3aa: CASSPGQNEQFF
j_gene: TRBJ2-1; v_gene: TRBV11-2; abundance: NA; d_gene: NA; CDR3nt: TGTGCCAGCAGCTTAGGGCACGCGGGCCTGACGGGGGATGAGCAGTTCTTC; CDR3aa: CASSLGHAGLTGDEQFF
j_gene: TRBJ2-7; v_gene: TRBV19; abundance: NA; d_gene: TRBD2; CDR3nt: TGTGCCAGTAGTATCCAGGGGAGCGGGAGGGCCGACGAGCAGTACTTC; CDR3aa: CASSIQGSGRADEQYF
j_gene: TRBJ2-2; v_gene: TRBV7-9; abundance: NA; d_gene: NA; CDR3nt: TGTGCCAGCAGCTTAGGACAGACCGGGGAGCTGTTTTTT; CDR3aa: CASSLGQTGELFF
j_gene: TRBJ1-2; v_gene: TRBV28; abundance: NA; d_gene: TRBD1; CDR3nt: TGTGCCAGCAGTTACGGGACAGGGCACTATGGCTACACCTTC; CDR3aa: CASSYGTGHYGYTF
j_gene: TRBJ1-5; v_gene: TRBV5-4; abundance: few; d_gene: TRBD1; CDR3nt: TGTGCCAGCAGCGCACAGGGGGGGAGCAATCAGCCCCAGCATTTT; CDR3aa: CASSAQGGSNQPQHF
j_gene: TRBJ1-5; v_gene: TRBV5-1; abundance: NA; d_gene: TRBD1; CDR3nt: TGCGCCAGCAGCTGGGGACAGGGCGACAGTCAGCCCCAGCATTTT; CDR3aa: CASSWGQGDSQPQHF
j_gene: TRBJ2-1; v_gene: TRBV5-1; abundance: NA; d_gene: TRBD2; CDR3nt: TGCGCCAGCAGCCCTATGGGGGCTGGTTCTGCCGGTATAGGCGGGAGGGATTACAATGAGCAGTTCTTC; CDR3aa: CASSPMGAGSAGIGGRDYNEQFF
j_gene: TRBJ1-6; v_gene: TRBV5-1; abundance: NA; d_gene: NA; CDR3nt: TGCGCCAGCAGCTTGGAACAGACTTCACCCCTCCACTTT; CDR3aa: CASSLEQTSPLHF
j_gene: TRBJ2-7; v_gene: TRBV7-2; abundance: NA; d_gene: TRBD2; CDR3nt: TGTGCCAGCAGCCTTTATAGCGGGGTACTACGATACGAGCAGTACTTC; CDR3aa: CASSLYSGVLRYEQYF